This TCR beta chain was retrieved from a study of T-cell memory formation after mild COVID-19. Whole-study context: TCR clusters were mostly donor specific. Study-wide results and limits: The appearance of some responding clones in pre-infection memory suggested that cross-reactive memory joined. CD4+ contracting clones were mainly CM and EM; CD8+ ones, EMRA.

5'RACE with constant-segment primers yielded barcoded, UMI-tagged TCR alpha and TCR beta cDNA libraries. TCRdb reprocessed the 5' RACE reads with MiXCR, giving one entry per CDR3 protein. The sample holds roughly 150,000 distinct CDR3 sequences, 25% seen once. A note on this clonotype: Its antigen is as yet unknown.

Germline CDR1 SEHNR, CDR2 FQNEAQ (reference sequence). With 4 bases removed from V and 5 bases from J, the gap between germline ends came to 14 bases. CDR3 length equals 14 residues. The rearrangement uses TRBV7-9 and TRBJ2-5; possibly TRBD1 for D (6 bases). The specimen was PBMCs or a T cell subset sorted from them (not recorded which). This TCR was sampled from an adult woman who had mild COVID-19 (a few samples of this study predate the infection). Cell type and time point are not known. CDR3 in amino acids: CASSSNTGPETQYF. CDR3 DNA sequence: TGTGCCAGCAGCTCGAACACAGGGCCGGAGACCCAGTACTTC.